This TCR beta chain was retrieved from a study of shared clonotypes between healthy human individuals. Study observations and caveats: With few donors, the genetic and exposure-history diversity represented was limited.

Trimming shortened V by 7 bases and J by 5 bases, and 15 bases separated the two germline ends. CDR3 size: 14 residues. The germline CDR1 and CDR2 sequences are MGHDK and SYGVNS. The sample holds many counts of this clone. The antigen is undetermined. TCRdb's table, derived via immunoSEQ multiplex PCR, lists solely in-frame clones and lacks some. Of about 92,000 clones in the sample, roughly 45% are singletons; the top ten hold roughly 16%. The receptor's source is a woman in her thirties or forties in good health. Some clones in this sample may be carry-over from other donors' samples. The specimen was PBMCs. This chain joins TRBV25-1 and TRBJ1-5; D is undetermined. CDR3 loop: CASKVGEPDQPQHF. In nucleotides, the CDR3 is TGTGCCAGCAAGGTTGGGGAACCGGATCAGCCCCAGCATTTT.